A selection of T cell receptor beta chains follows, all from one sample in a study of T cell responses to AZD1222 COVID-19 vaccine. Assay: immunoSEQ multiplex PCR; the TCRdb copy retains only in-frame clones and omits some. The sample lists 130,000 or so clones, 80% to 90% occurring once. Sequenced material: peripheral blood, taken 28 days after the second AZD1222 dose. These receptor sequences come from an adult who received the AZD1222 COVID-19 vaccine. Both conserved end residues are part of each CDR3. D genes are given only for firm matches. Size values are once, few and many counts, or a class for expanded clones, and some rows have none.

CDR3nt: TGTGCCAGCAGTTACTCGAAGTCCCCCTCTGGAAACACCATATATTTT
CDR3aa: CASSYSKSPSGNTIYF
len: 16
abundance: once
j_gene: TRBJ1-3
v_gene: TRBV6-5
d_gene: NA

CDR3nt: TGCGCCACCCAGACAGGGGGCATTTCAGATACGCAGTATTTT
CDR3aa: CATQTGGISDTQYF
len: 14
abundance: NA
j_gene: TRBJ2-3
v_gene: TRBV5-1
d_gene: TRBD1

CDR3nt: TGTGCCAGCAGACGAGGGGTTCTCTCACCCCTCCACTTT
CDR3aa: CASRRGVLSPLHF
len: 13
abundance: NA
j_gene: TRBJ1-6
v_gene: TRBV3-1/TRBV3-2
d_gene: NA

CDR3nt: TGTGCCAGCAGCAGAGAGGGACAGGGGAACACCTTC
CDR3aa: CASSREGQGNTF
len: 12
abundance: NA
j_gene: TRBJ1-2
v_gene: TRBV9
d_gene: TRBD1

CDR3nt: TGCGCCAGCCGACAGGGAGGTACTGAAGCTTTCTTT
CDR3aa: CASRQGGTEAFF
len: 12
abundance: NA
j_gene: TRBJ1-1
v_gene: TRBV5-1
d_gene: TRBD1

CDR3nt: TGTGCCAGCAGTGAGGGGCAGGGGTGGGTGCAGTTCTTC
CDR3aa: CASSEGQGWVQFF
len: 13
abundance: NA
j_gene: TRBJ2-1
v_gene: TRBV6-1
d_gene: NA

CDR3nt: TGTGCCAGCAGTGAAGGTGGGGGTTCACCCCTCCACTTT
CDR3aa: CASSEGGGSPLHF
len: 13
abundance: once
j_gene: TRBJ1-6
v_gene: TRBV6-1
d_gene: NA

CDR3nt: TGCGCCAGCAGCTTTGCGAACACCGGGGAGCTGTTTTTT
CDR3aa: CASSFANTGELFF
len: 13
abundance: NA
j_gene: TRBJ2-2
v_gene: TRBV5-1
d_gene: NA

CDR3nt: TGTGCCAGCAGTGGGACCACCCTTAAACCCACAGATACGCAGTATTTT
CDR3aa: CASSGTTLKPTDTQYF
len: 16
abundance: NA
j_gene: TRBJ2-3
v_gene: TRBV2
d_gene: NA

CDR3nt: TGTGCCAGCAGCCAATCTGATCAGCCCCAGCATTTT
CDR3aa: CASSQSDQPQHF
len: 12
abundance: NA
j_gene: TRBJ1-5
v_gene: TRBV7-2
d_gene: NA

CDR3nt: TGTGCCATCAGTCCAGGAACACCTAACTATGGCTACACCTTC
CDR3aa: CAISPGTPNYGYTF
len: 14
abundance: NA
j_gene: TRBJ1-2
v_gene: TRBV10-3
d_gene: NA

CDR3nt: TGTGCTAGTGGTTCCGAGTCGGGCTCACCCCTCCATTTT
CDR3aa: CASGSESGSPLHF
len: 13
abundance: NA
j_gene: TRBJ1-6
v_gene: TRBV12-5
d_gene: NA

CDR3nt: TGTGCCAGCAGCTTAGGGGATTTCGGAGGCCCTGGGGCCAACGTCCTGACTTTC
CDR3aa: CASSLGDFGGPGANVLTF
len: 18
abundance: NA
j_gene: TRBJ2-6
v_gene: TRBV7-9
d_gene: NA

CDR3nt: TGTGCCACCTGGGACAGGTGGAATGAAAAACTGTTTTTT
CDR3aa: CATWDRWNEKLFF
len: 13
abundance: NA
j_gene: TRBJ1-4
v_gene: TRBV25-1
d_gene: TRBD1

CDR3nt: TGTGCCAGCAGCCCTGGGGGTGATGGCTACACCTTC
CDR3aa: CASSPGGDGYTF
len: 12
abundance: once
j_gene: TRBJ1-2
v_gene: TRBV7-9
d_gene: NA

CDR3nt: TGTGCCAGCGGGGGACTCGGGCAGGGGGACTATGGCTACACCTTC
CDR3aa: CASGGLGQGDYGYTF
len: 15
abundance: NA
j_gene: TRBJ1-2
v_gene: TRBV4-2
d_gene: TRBD1

CDR3nt: TGCAGCGTTCACAGGGCAACGAACACTGAAGCTTTCTTT
CDR3aa: CSVHRATNTEAFF
len: 13
abundance: NA
j_gene: TRBJ1-1
v_gene: TRBV29-1
d_gene: NA

CDR3nt: TGTGCCTGGAATTTGGCAGTGGGAAACACCATATATTTT
CDR3aa: CAWNLAVGNTIYF
len: 13
abundance: NA
j_gene: TRBJ1-3
v_gene: TRBV30
d_gene: NA

CDR3nt: TGTGCCAGCTCACCACAAGGGACAGCCTACAATGAGCAGTTCTTC
CDR3aa: CASSPQGTAYNEQFF
len: 15
abundance: NA
j_gene: TRBJ2-1
v_gene: TRBV18
d_gene: TRBD1

CDR3nt: TGTGCCAGCAGCCCCAGGACTCCCGGCTACAATGAGCAGTTCTTC
CDR3aa: CASSPRTPGYNEQFF
len: 15
abundance: NA
j_gene: TRBJ2-1
v_gene: TRBV5-6
d_gene: NA

CDR3nt: TGCGCCAGCAGTGAGTCGAGTCGGGCGCGGGGGTTCTCCTACAATGAGCAGTTCTTC
CDR3aa: CASSESSRARGFSYNEQFF
len: 19
abundance: NA
j_gene: TRBJ2-1
v_gene: TRBV10-1
d_gene: TRBD2

CDR3nt: TGCAGCGTTGAAGTGGTGGACACTGAAGCTTTCTTT
CDR3aa: CSVEVVDTEAFF
len: 12
abundance: NA
j_gene: TRBJ1-1
v_gene: TRBV29-1
d_gene: NA

CDR3nt: TGCGCCAGCAGCTCGCAGGGGGCAGCGGGTGGCTACACCTTC
CDR3aa: CASSSQGAAGGYTF
len: 14
abundance: NA
j_gene: TRBJ1-2
v_gene: TRBV5-1
d_gene: TRBD1

CDR3nt: TGTGCCAGCAGTAAGGACAGAACGAACACTGAAGCTTTCTTT
CDR3aa: CASSKDRTNTEAFF
len: 14
abundance: NA
j_gene: TRBJ1-1
v_gene: TRBV6-6
d_gene: NA

CDR3nt: TGTGCCAGTAGTATCAGACCAGGAGGAGGCACAGATACGCAGTATTTT
CDR3aa: CASSIRPGGGTDTQYF
len: 16
abundance: NA
j_gene: TRBJ2-3
v_gene: TRBV19
d_gene: NA

CDR3nt: TGCGCCAGCAGCATTGGGAACGTAGCAACTAATGAAAAACTGTTTTTT
CDR3aa: CASSIGNVATNEKLFF
len: 16
abundance: once
j_gene: TRBJ1-4
v_gene: TRBV5-1
d_gene: NA

CDR3nt: TGTGCCAGCTGGAAACAGGGGTTAGGAAACACCATATATTTT
CDR3aa: CASWKQGLGNTIYF
len: 14
abundance: once
j_gene: TRBJ1-3
v_gene: TRBV6-5
d_gene: TRBD1

CDR3nt: TGTGCCAGCAAGGTGGACGGGGTGGGGTATGGCTACACCTTC
CDR3aa: CASKVDGVGYGYTF
len: 14
abundance: few
j_gene: TRBJ1-2
v_gene: TRBV2
d_gene: NA

CDR3nt: TGTGCCAGCTCACCACCAGGAGACAGGGGTAATGAAAAACTGTTTTTT
CDR3aa: CASSPPGDRGNEKLFF
len: 16
abundance: NA
j_gene: TRBJ1-4
v_gene: TRBV18
d_gene: TRBD1

CDR3nt: TGTGCCAGTAGTATAGATGACACTGAAGCTTTCTTT
CDR3aa: CASSIDDTEAFF
len: 12
abundance: NA
j_gene: TRBJ1-1
v_gene: TRBV19
d_gene: NA

CDR3nt: TGTGCCAGCAGCTCCCCCCTGGGTAATGAAAAACTGTTTTTT
CDR3aa: CASSSPLGNEKLFF
len: 14
abundance: NA
j_gene: TRBJ1-4
v_gene: TRBV7-2
d_gene: NA

CDR3nt: TGTGCCAGCAGCCTACGTCAAGGGACTTACGAGCAGTACTTC
CDR3aa: CASSLRQGTYEQYF
len: 14
abundance: NA
j_gene: TRBJ2-7
v_gene: TRBV7-9
d_gene: NA

CDR3nt: TGTGCCAGCAGCTTAGGGTCGTCTTTAAGCTCTGGGGCCAACGTCCTGACTTTC
CDR3aa: CASSLGSSLSSGANVLTF
len: 18
abundance: few
j_gene: TRBJ2-6
v_gene: TRBV11-2
d_gene: NA

CDR3nt: TGTGCCGGACAGGGTGGACGGTATAATTCACCCCTCCACTTT
CDR3aa: CAGQGGRYNSPLHF
len: 14
abundance: NA
j_gene: TRBJ1-6
v_gene: TRBV6-5
d_gene: TRBD1

CDR3nt: TGTGCCAGCAGCCCTAGGGGGAGCGGGGCCAAAAACATTCAGTACTTC
CDR3aa: CASSPRGSGAKNIQYF
len: 16
abundance: once
j_gene: TRBJ2-4
v_gene: TRBV11-2
d_gene: NA

CDR3nt: TGTGCCAGCTCACCACCGAGGGGACAGGGATCGAGCAATCAGCCCCAGCATTTT
CDR3aa: CASSPPRGQGSSNQPQHF
len: 18
abundance: NA
j_gene: TRBJ1-5
v_gene: TRBV18
d_gene: TRBD1

CDR3nt: TGTGCCTGGAGTGTACTGACTAGCGGTGAGCAGTACTTC
CDR3aa: CAWSVLTSGEQYF
len: 13
abundance: NA
j_gene: TRBJ2-7
v_gene: TRBV30
d_gene: TRBD2

CDR3nt: TGCGCCAGCAGCCCCCGCCGGCAGGAGGGGGCTGGAAACACCATATATTTT
CDR3aa: CASSPRRQEGAGNTIYF
len: 17
abundance: NA
j_gene: TRBJ1-3
v_gene: TRBV5-1
d_gene: NA

CDR3nt: TGTGCCAGCACTTACCTTGGGGGTAGCAATCAGCCCCAGCATTTT
CDR3aa: CASTYLGGSNQPQHF
len: 15
abundance: NA
j_gene: TRBJ1-5
v_gene: TRBV2
d_gene: NA

CDR3nt: TGTGCCAGCAGCTTAGGTTCAGGCAGGGGGGGAGAAACTGAAGCTTTCTTT
CDR3aa: CASSLGSGRGGETEAFF
len: 17
abundance: NA
j_gene: TRBJ1-1
v_gene: TRBV5-4
d_gene: TRBD1

CDR3nt: TGTGCCGGGGCCGGAGCCGCTAGCGGGGAAAATAAAGCTTTCTTT
CDR3aa: CAGAGAASGENKAFF
len: 15
abundance: NA
j_gene: TRBJ1-1
v_gene: TRBV30
d_gene: NA

CDR3nt: TGTGCCAGCTCACCACCGACGGGGCCAGAGACCCAGTACTTC
CDR3aa: CASSPPTGPETQYF
len: 14
abundance: NA
j_gene: TRBJ2-5
v_gene: TRBV18
d_gene: NA

CDR3nt: TGTGCCAGCAGCCCAGACGGCACCGGGGAGCTGTTTTTT
CDR3aa: CASSPDGTGELFF
len: 13
abundance: NA
j_gene: TRBJ2-2
v_gene: TRBV11-2
d_gene: NA

CDR3nt: TGTGCCAGCAGCTCACAGGGTGGGACTAACTATGGCTACACCTTC
CDR3aa: CASSSQGGTNYGYTF
len: 15
abundance: once
j_gene: TRBJ1-2
v_gene: TRBV7-2
d_gene: NA

CDR3nt: TGCGCCAGCAGCCCGGGGGTTGTTGGGGGAAACACCATATATTTT
CDR3aa: CASSPGVVGGNTIYF
len: 15
abundance: NA
j_gene: TRBJ1-3
v_gene: TRBV5-1
d_gene: NA

CDR3nt: TGTGCCAGCTCAGCGGGACTAGCGGGGCTGGCCAAAAACATTCAGTACTTC
CDR3aa: CASSAGLAGLAKNIQYF
len: 17
abundance: NA
j_gene: TRBJ2-4
v_gene: TRBV18
d_gene: TRBD2

CDR3nt: TGTGCTAGTGGTTTGGTTCCGGACAGTTTGAACTATGGCTACACCTTC
CDR3aa: CASGLVPDSLNYGYTF
len: 16
abundance: NA
j_gene: TRBJ1-2
v_gene: TRBV12-5
d_gene: NA

CDR3nt: TGCGCCAGCAGACTAGCAGAAAACAATGAGCAGTTCTTC
CDR3aa: CASRLAENNEQFF
len: 13
abundance: NA
j_gene: TRBJ2-1
v_gene: TRBV10-1
d_gene: NA

CDR3nt: TGTGCCAGCAGAACAGGGGGCTCTGGAAACACCATATATTTT
CDR3aa: CASRTGGSGNTIYF
len: 14
abundance: once
j_gene: TRBJ1-3
v_gene: TRBV27
d_gene: TRBD1

CDR3nt: TGTGCCAGCAGCCACCTCGGGGGCCTCTCCTACAATGAGCAGTTCTTC
CDR3aa: CASSHLGGLSYNEQFF
len: 16
abundance: NA
j_gene: TRBJ2-1
v_gene: TRBV4-2
d_gene: NA

CDR3nt: TGTGCCAGCAGCCAAGATTCAGGGGGCCAGATGAACACTGAAGCTTTCTTT
CDR3aa: CASSQDSGGQMNTEAFF
len: 17
abundance: NA
j_gene: TRBJ1-1
v_gene: TRBV3-1/TRBV3-2
d_gene: TRBD1

CDR3nt: TGTGCCAGCAGCCTTACAGGCCTCGGTGAGGAAAAACTGTTTTTT
CDR3aa: CASSLTGLGEEKLFF
len: 15
abundance: once
j_gene: TRBJ1-4
v_gene: TRBV5-6
d_gene: NA

CDR3nt: TGTGCCAGCAGCCAAGAGGGACAGGGGTGGGTGACCCAGTACTTC
CDR3aa: CASSQEGQGWVTQYF
len: 15
abundance: NA
j_gene: TRBJ2-5
v_gene: TRBV3-1/TRBV3-2
d_gene: TRBD1

CDR3nt: TGTGCCAGCAGCTTGATGCTGGGCCTGGGCGGTGAGCAGTTCTTC
CDR3aa: CASSLMLGLGGEQFF
len: 15
abundance: NA
j_gene: TRBJ2-1
v_gene: TRBV7-2
d_gene: NA

CDR3nt: TGCAGCGTTGTCAGGAAGGGCACTAGCACAGATACGCAGTATTTT
CDR3aa: CSVVRKGTSTDTQYF
len: 15
abundance: NA
j_gene: TRBJ2-3
v_gene: TRBV29-1
d_gene: NA

CDR3nt: TGTGCCAGCAGCGGACAGGGAACGGAGACCCAGTACTTC
CDR3aa: CASSGQGTETQYF
len: 13
abundance: NA
j_gene: TRBJ2-5
v_gene: TRBV2
d_gene: TRBD1

CDR3nt: TGTGCTAGTGGTTTGGCCCCGGGGGGAGGAGGACGTAATGAAAAACTGTTTTTT
CDR3aa: CASGLAPGGGGRNEKLFF
len: 18
abundance: NA
j_gene: TRBJ1-4
v_gene: TRBV12-5
d_gene: NA

CDR3nt: TGTGCCAGCAGGTTACAGGACACCGGGGAGCTGTTTTTT
CDR3aa: CASRLQDTGELFF
len: 13
abundance: NA
j_gene: TRBJ2-2
v_gene: TRBV12-3/TRBV12-4
d_gene: NA

CDR3nt: TGTGCCAGCAGTTCCCACAGGGGTCGGGGTTTGGCCCAGCATTTT
CDR3aa: CASSSHRGRGLAQHF
len: 15
abundance: NA
j_gene: TRBJ1-5
v_gene: TRBV27
d_gene: TRBD1

CDR3nt: TGTGCCAGCAGCTTGAGGTCCCCTTTAGCAGCCGGAAAACTGTTTTTT
CDR3aa: CASSLRSPLAAGKLFF
len: 16
abundance: few
j_gene: TRBJ1-4
v_gene: TRBV5-5
d_gene: NA